What follows describes a single TCR beta chain. Its antigen is undetermined. This sample stems from a study of blood T cells in healthy people across ages. Study-wide points: For the donors, CMV status was unknown and possibly confounded expanded clonotype changes.

Combining a sample-barcoded 5' primer with a J-beta primer mix, a second PCR ran for roughly 7 to 12 cycles. TCRdb reprocessed the 5' RACE reads with MiXCR, giving one entry per CDR3 protein. The sample holds around 800,000 distinct CDR3 sequences, approximately 48% seen once. The length of the CDR3 is 13 residues. The V and J ends lost 3 bases and 7 bases, in that order; junction bases with no gene match: 3. Germline values: CDR1 GTSNPN, CDR2 SVGIG (reference sequence). The sequence was collected from a man aged 55 to 70 in good health. The sequencing input was blood. V is TRBV30 and J is TRBJ1-6; the match to TRBD1 covers 7 bases. CDR3 coding DNA: TGTGCCTGGAGAAAACAGGGGAATTCACCCCTCCACTTT. Its protein product is CAWRKQGNSPLHF.